Listed here are 30 T cell receptor beta chains from one sample, sequenced in a study of blood T cell repertoires in COVID-19. Sequencing used immunoSEQ multiplex PCR; TCRdb keeps in-frame clones, though not all of them. The sample lists 200,000 to 300,000 clones, over 65% seen once, with about 3.1% in the top ten. Sequencing was carried out using peripheral blood. The receptors were sampled from a woman at least 80 years old with acute or convalescent COVID-19.

The chain couples TRBV5-4 to TRBJ2-2; 7 bases fit TRBD1. The germline gives CDR1 SGHNT, CDR2 YYREEE (reference sequence). The length of the CDR3 is 15 residues. The ends lost 0 bases at V and 2 bases at J; junction bases unmatched: 1. CDR3 DNA sequence: TGTGCCAGCAGCTTGGGACAGGGTAACACCGGGGAGCTGTTTTTT. Its translation: CASSLGQGNTGELFF.

The gene calls are TRBV18 and TRBJ2-3; 10 bases are shared with TRBD2. Germline values: CDR1 KGHSH, CDR2 LQKENI. This CDR3 is 17 amino acids long. V shed 3 bases, J shed 2 bases, and the junction held 8 bases outside the gene matches. The DNA for the CDR3 is TGTGCCAGCTCACCCCGACTAGCGGGTGGATACACAGATACGCAGTATTTT. Protein product: CASSPRLAGGYTDTQYF.

This CDR3 reads CASSPGTSGETIQYF. DNA of the CDR3: TGTGCCAGCTCACCAGGGACTAGCGGAGAAACCATTCAGTACTTC. V usage is TRBV18 and J usage is TRBJ2-4; 11 nucleotides agree with TRBD2. The CDR3 contains 15 residues. J gave up 9 bases and V 2 bases, and 6 bases lay outside the gene matches. Germline V CDR1 and CDR2: KGHSH, LQKENI.

The chain carries TRBV11-2 and TRBJ2-3; TRBD1 matches 9 bases. Unmatched junction bases numbered 7, after V lost 1 base and J lost 5 bases. CDR1 is SGHAT, CDR2 FQNNGV, per germline. The CDR3 sequence is 16 residues long. The CDR3 coding sequence is TGTGCCAGCAGCTTAGTAGGACAGGGGATAATAGATACGCAGTATTTT. Translating gives CASSLVGQGIIDTQYF.

This chain links TRBV18 with TRBJ1-1; 8 bases line up with TRBD1. The CDR3 contains 15 residues. Germline V gene data show CDR1 as KGHSH and CDR2 as LQKENI. J lost 5 bases, V lost 3 bases, and 8 bases had no gene match. DNA for the CDR3: TGTGCCAGCTCACCCTACAGGGGGAGGTGGACTGAAGCTTTCTTT. Amino acid sequence: CASSPYRGRWTEAFF.

V is TRBV5-1 and J is TRBJ2-7, with D perhaps TRBD1 (6 bases). In germline, CDR1 is SGHRS, CDR2 YFSETQ. The CDR3 has 16 amino acids. V was pared by 1 base and J by 4 bases, with 18 bases between. Here the CDR3 reads CASSLSYLGAPYEQYF. CDR3 nucleotides: TGCGCCAGCAGCTTGTCTTACCTGGGGGCTCCATACGAGCAGTACTTC.

The CDR3 region has the DNA TGCAGCGTCCGGACAGGGGGCTTCGGTGAGCAGTTCTTC. Its protein product is CSVRTGGFGEQFF. The gene calls are TRBV29-1 and TRBJ2-1, with TRBD1 identical over 11 bases. Unmatched junction bases numbered 7, after V lost 6 bases and J lost 9 bases. The germline CDR1 and CDR2 sequences are SQVTM and ANQGSEA. The CDR3 totals 13 residues.

The V call is TRBV2, the J call TRBJ2-7, with 15 bases fitting TRBD2. This CDR3 comprises 16 residues. Germline V gene sequence: CDR1 SNHLY, CDR2 FYNNEI. V gave up 6 bases and J gave up 3 bases; unmatched junction bases: 6. CDR3 nucleotide sequence: TGTGCCAGCAGACCGGGACTAGCGGGAGGTAGCTACGAGCAGTACTTC. It encodes CASRPGLAGGSYEQYF.

This clone has a single count. This sequence joins TRBV29-1 and TRBJ1-3, with D possibly TRBD1 on 5 matching bases. There are 14 residues in the CDR3. Germline V gene lookup returns CDR1 SQVTM and CDR2 ANQGSEA. Trimming stripped 4 bases from V and 2 bases from J, with 12 bases between. CDR3 sequence reads: CSVAQGFPGNTIYF. CDR3 bases: TGCAGCGTTGCCCAGGGCTTCCCTGGAAACACCATATATTTT.

The V call is TRBV6-1, the J call TRBJ1-3; maybe TRBD1 (6 bases). The germline V gene has CDR1 MNHNS and CDR2 SASEGT. The V end lost 3 bases, the J end lost 4 bases, and 13 bases lay between the germline ends. The CDR3 is 15 amino acids. The CDR3 spells CASSDRNRVGNTIYF. The CDR3 bases are TGTGCCAGCAGTGATCGAAACAGGGTCGGAAACACCATATATTTT.

The chain combines TRBV19 with TRBJ2-7; 8 positions match TRBD1. This CDR3 spans 16 amino acids. CDR1 is LNHDA and CDR2 is SQIVND in the germline V gene (reference sequence). The V and J ends lost 5 bases and 0 bases, in that order; junction bases with no gene match: 9. For the CDR3, the DNA is TGTGCCAGTAGTTTGACAGGGGTCAGGATCTCCTACGAGCAGTACTTC. It encodes CASSLTGVRISYEQYF.

V is TRBV12-3 or TRBV12-4 and J is TRBJ1-2; a weak D match, TRBD1 (6 bases). The CDR3 has 13 residues. V was clipped by 3 bases and J by 7 bases, with 12 bases between them. Here the CDR3 reads CASSLGQTVGYTF. Here the CDR3 DNA reads TGTGCCAGCAGTTTGGGACAAACGGTTGGCTACACCTTC.

The CDR3 is CASSLTDRGDSYEQYF. As DNA, the CDR3 is TGTGCCAGCAGCCTCACCGACAGGGGCGACTCCTACGAGCAGTACTTC. The chain is built from TRBV11-1 and TRBJ2-7, with 8 bases identical to TRBD1. The V gene end was trimmed by 5 bases and the J gene end by 0 bases; junction bases not matched to a gene: 9. The V gene's germline CDR1 is SGHAT and CDR2 FQDESV (reference sequence). The CDR3 runs to 16 residues.

This chain joins TRBV3-1 (or the pseudogene TRBV3-2) and TRBJ2-7, with D possibly matching TRBD1 (5 bases). Germline V lookup: CDR1 LGHDT, CDR2 YNNKEL (reference sequence). Deletions cut 1 base from V and 5 bases from J, with 15 bases between. CDR3 length: 15 residues. The CDR3 spells CASSQGQTARDEQYF. The CDR3 nucleotides are TGTGCCAGCAGCCAAGGACAGACAGCCCGGGACGAGCAGTACTTC.

V gene TRBV19 combines with J gene TRBJ2-7; 7 bases agree with TRBD2. The trim removed 4 bases at V and 3 bases at J, leaving 6 bases unmatched. The CDR3 covers 14 residues. Germline CDR1 LNHDA, CDR2 SQIVND (reference sequence). As DNA, the CDR3 is TGTGCCAGTAGTACCCAAGCGGGAATCTACGAGCAGTACTTC. Protein: CASSTQAGIYEQYF. The entire variable domain, with the rest obtained from reference TRBV19 and TRBJ2-7, is as follows: DGGITQSPKYLFRKEGQNVTLSCEQNLNHDAMYWYRQDPGQGLRLIYYSQIVNDFQKGDIAEGYSVSREKKESFPLTVTSAQKNPTAFYLCASSTQAGIYEQYFGPGTRLTVT.

V is TRBV6-5 and J is TRBJ1-2; TRBD1 is a possible D gene (6 bases). CDR3 size: 14 residues. V was shortened by 5 bases and J by 2 bases, with 12 bases between the two germline ends. From germline, CDR1 is MNHEY and CDR2 SVGAGI. The CDR3 protein is CASSTAGTNYGYTF. The DNA of the CDR3 is TGTGCCAGCAGTACGGCCGGGACAAACTATGGCTACACCTTC.

The V call is TRBV2, the J call TRBJ1-1; D remains unclear. The germline V and J ends were trimmed by 4 bases and 0 bases, with 6 bases remaining between them. Germline V CDR1 and CDR2: SNHLY, FYNNEI. The CDR3 extends over 13 amino acids. DNA of the CDR3: TGTGCCAGCAGTGCAGCCATGAACACTGAAGCTTTCTTT. The encoded protein is CASSAAMNTEAFF. The variable domain in full, completed from reference TRBV2 and TRBJ1-1, reads EPEVTQTPSHQVTQMGQEVILRCVPISNHLYFYWYRQILGQKVEFLVSFYNNEISEKSEIFDDQFSVERPDGSNFTLKIRSTKLEDSAMYFCASSAAMNTEAFFGQGTRLTVV.

This chain links TRBV27 with TRBJ2-1; TRBD2 aligns across 15 bases. V gave up 2 bases and J gave up 7 bases; unmatched junction bases: 9. CDR1 and CDR2 from the germline V gene are MNHEY and SMNVEV (reference sequence). The CDR3 covers 18 residues. CDR3 amino acids: CASSLRPGLAGGRNEQFF. In DNA, the CDR3 is TGTGCCAGCAGTTTAAGGCCGGGACTAGCGGGAGGTCGGAATGAGCAGTTCTTC.

The CDR3 region is CASSKGQYSGNTIYF. The CDR3 DNA follows: TGTGCCAGCAGCAAAGGACAGTACTCTGGAAACACCATATATTTT. This chain uses TRBV21-1 with TRBJ1-3; the table's D call, TRBD1, was not checked against the DNA. TRBV21-1 is labeled a pseudogene. The CDR3 extends over 15 amino acids.

Worth noting for this clone: This CDR3 is also generated by other DNA sequences in the sample. This rearrangement joins TRBV7-2 to TRBJ1-5; D is unclear. Trimming shortened V by 1 base and J by 4 bases, and 5 bases separated the two germline ends. The CDR3 runs to 13 residues. Germline loops: CDR1 SGHTA, CDR2 FQGNSA. The CDR3 loop reads CASSLERNQPQHF. CDR3 nucleotide sequence: TGTGCCAGCAGCTTAGAGAGGAATCAGCCCCAGCATTTT.

The genes are TRBV2 and TRBJ2-5; 8 nucleotides line up with TRBD1. CDR3 length: 13 residues. CDR1 and CDR2 from the germline V gene are SNHLY and FYNNEI. With V trimmed by 5 bases and J by 4 bases, 3 bases remained unmatched. The CDR3 region has the DNA TGTGCCAGCAGTACGGACAGGGCAGAGACCCAGTACTTC. The encoded protein is CASSTDRAETQYF.

This clone occurred a few times. The V and J genes are TRBV20-1 and TRBJ1-1, with a weak D call TRBD1 (5 bases). Deletions cut 5 bases from V and 1 base from J, with 5 bases between. Germline assignment: CDR1 DFQATT and CDR2 SNEGSKA (reference sequence). The CDR3 runs to 11 residues. The CDR3: CSADRNTEAFF. CDR3 DNA sequence: TGCAGTGCTGACAGGAACACTGAAGCTTTCTTT.

This chain uses TRBV6-1 with TRBJ2-7; no clear D. The CDR3 loop spans 15 amino acids. Germline lookup yields CDR1 MNHNS and CDR2 SASEGT. Trimming cost V 2 bases and J 0 bases, with 11 bases left between them. This chain's CDR3 is CASSEPAVNSYEQYF. The DNA of the CDR3 is TGTGCCAGCAGTGAACCGGCGGTCAACTCCTACGAGCAGTACTTC.

This chain connects TRBV10-3 to TRBJ2-1, with 10 bases that match TRBD2. Germline V gives CDR1 ENHRY, CDR2 SYGVKD. With V trimmed by 6 bases and J by 1 base, 6 bases remained unmatched. The CDR3 consists of 16 residues. CDR3: CAISDLAGASYNEQFF. The DNA of the CDR3 is TGTGCCATCAGCGACCTAGCGGGGGCTTCCTACAATGAGCAGTTCTTC.

The chain has TRBV28 and TRBJ1-1; D gene unclear. Germline V gives CDR1 MDHEN, CDR2 SYDVKM. The length of the CDR3 is 12 residues. Trimming took off 3 bases at V and 4 bases at J, with 6 bases between the two ends. The CDR3 DNA sequence: TGTGCCAGCAGTTTTAGATTCACTGAAGCTTTCTTT. It codes for CASSFRFTEAFF.

This clone occurred once. The gene calls are TRBV7-2 and TRBJ1-3; 11 nucleotides agree with TRBD1. The CDR3 contains 14 residues. The J segment lost 3 bases and the V segment lost 8 bases, leaving 3 bases of the junction unmatched. Per germline, CDR1 SGHTA and CDR2 FQGNSA. CDR3 coding DNA: TGTGCCAGCGGGGACAGGGGGTTTGGAAACACCATATATTTT. Amino acid sequence: CASGDRGFGNTIYF.

This clone has more than one count but fewer than ten. This chain links TRBV5-1 with TRBJ2-7, with TRBD2 identical over 11 bases. V was clipped by 5 bases and J by 2 bases; unmatched bases: 6. This CDR3 has 15 residues. The germline V gene has CDR1 SGHRS and CDR2 YFSETQ. CDR3 sequence reads: CASRPGTSGPYEQYF. The DNA of the CDR3 is TGCGCCAGCAGGCCGGGGACTAGCGGCCCCTACGAGCAGTACTTC.

Here the CDR3 reads CASSEWLAGGETQYF. CDR3 DNA: TGTGCCAGCAGTGAGTGGCTAGCGGGGGGAGAGACCCAGTACTTC. The gene calls are TRBV2 and TRBJ2-5, with 11 bases identical to TRBD2. The V and J ends lost 3 bases and 4 bases, in that order; junction bases with no gene match: 4. CDR3 length: 15 residues. CDR1 and CDR2 (germline): SNHLY, FYNNEI.

This chain joins TRBV5-1 and TRBJ1-4; 7 nucleotides align to TRBD1. CDR1 is SGHRS, CDR2 YFSETQ, per germline. CDR3 length equals 15 residues. J gave up 6 bases and V 4 bases, and 9 bases lay outside the gene matches. The chain's CDR3 is CASSDSGTVDEKLFF. In DNA, the CDR3 is TGCGCCAGCAGCGACTCCGGGACAGTGGATGAAAAACTGTTTTTT.

V is TRBV14 and J is TRBJ2-5; TRBD1 is a possible D gene (6 bases). Germline values: CDR1 SGHDN, CDR2 FVKESK. There are 13 residues in the CDR3. V gave up 7 bases and J gave up 2 bases, with 11 bases separating them. CDR3 region: CASNKQGQETQYF. DNA of the CDR3: TGTGCCAGCAACAAACAGGGACAAGAGACCCAGTACTTC.